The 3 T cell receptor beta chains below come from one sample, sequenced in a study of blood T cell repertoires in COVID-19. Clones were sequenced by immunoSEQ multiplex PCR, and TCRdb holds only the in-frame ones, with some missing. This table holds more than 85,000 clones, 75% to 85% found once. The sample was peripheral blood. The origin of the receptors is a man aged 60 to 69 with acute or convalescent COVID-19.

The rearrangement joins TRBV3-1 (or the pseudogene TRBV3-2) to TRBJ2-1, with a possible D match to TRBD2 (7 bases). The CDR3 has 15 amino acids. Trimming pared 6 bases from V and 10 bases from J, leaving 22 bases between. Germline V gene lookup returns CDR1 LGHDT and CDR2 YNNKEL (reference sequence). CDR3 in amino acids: CASSLTRGGPPEQFF. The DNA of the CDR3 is TGTGCCAGCAGTCTAACAAGGGGGGGGCCTCCAGAGCAGTTCTTC.

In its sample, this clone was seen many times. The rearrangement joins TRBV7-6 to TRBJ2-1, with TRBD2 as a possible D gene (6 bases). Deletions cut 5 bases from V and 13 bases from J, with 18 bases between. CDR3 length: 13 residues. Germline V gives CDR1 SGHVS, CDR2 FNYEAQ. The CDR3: CASSPRAGTAQFF. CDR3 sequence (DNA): TGTGCCAGCAGCCCCCGGGCGGGGACGGCCCAGTTCTTC.

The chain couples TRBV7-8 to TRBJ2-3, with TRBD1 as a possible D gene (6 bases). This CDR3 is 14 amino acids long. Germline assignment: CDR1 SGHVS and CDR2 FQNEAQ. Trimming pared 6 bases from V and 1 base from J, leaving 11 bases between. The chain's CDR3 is CASRLEGGTDTQYF. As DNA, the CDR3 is TGTGCCAGCAGACTAGAGGGGGGCACAGATACGCAGTATTTT.